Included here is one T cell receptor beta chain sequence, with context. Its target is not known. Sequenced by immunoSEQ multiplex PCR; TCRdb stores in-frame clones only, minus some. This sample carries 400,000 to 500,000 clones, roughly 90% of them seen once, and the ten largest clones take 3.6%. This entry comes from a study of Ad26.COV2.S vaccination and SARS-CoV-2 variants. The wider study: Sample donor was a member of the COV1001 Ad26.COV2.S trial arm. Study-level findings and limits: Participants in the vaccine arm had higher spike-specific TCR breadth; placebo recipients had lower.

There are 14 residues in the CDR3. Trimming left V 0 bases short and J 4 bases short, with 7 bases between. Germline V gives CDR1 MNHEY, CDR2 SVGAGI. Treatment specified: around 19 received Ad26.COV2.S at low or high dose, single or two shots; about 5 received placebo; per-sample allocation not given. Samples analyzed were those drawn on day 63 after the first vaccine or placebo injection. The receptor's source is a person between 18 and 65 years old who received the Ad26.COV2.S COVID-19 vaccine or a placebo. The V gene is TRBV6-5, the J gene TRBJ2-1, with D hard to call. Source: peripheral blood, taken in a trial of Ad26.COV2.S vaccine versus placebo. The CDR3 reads CASSYSRAYNEQFF. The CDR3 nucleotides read TGTGCCAGCAGTTACTCTAGAGCGTACAATGAGCAGTTCTTC.